This entry lists 27 T cell receptor beta chains sequenced from one sample in a study of identical twins. TCRdb reprocessed the 5' RACE reads with MiXCR, giving one entry per CDR3 protein. The sample yields some 760,000 distinct CDR3 sequences, roughly 18% seen once. These data also formed part of another study, on T cells expressing NK-cell markers.

Sequencing input: PBMCs. The receptors were sampled from a young woman in good health.

This chain uses TRBV6-1 with TRBJ2-7; unclear D gene. This CDR3 has 13 residues. V shed 1 base and J shed 4 bases, with 8 bases lying between them. Germline V gives CDR1 MNHNS, CDR2 SASEGT. This CDR3 reads CASSEVLGYEQYF. CDR3 DNA sequence: TGTGCCAGCAGTGAAGTGTTAGGGTACGAGCAGTACTTC.

This clonotype was observed a handful of times. The CDR3 region has the DNA TGTGCCAGCAGTTACTCAAGCACAAATTCACCCCTCCACTTT. It translates to CASSYSSTNSPLHF. The V call is TRBV6-5, the J call TRBJ1-6; D is ambiguous. Germline loops: CDR1 MNHEY, CDR2 SVGAGI. This CDR3 is 14 amino acids long. The V gene lost 0 bases and the J gene lost 7 bases, with 7 bases spanning the gap.

In its sample, this clonotype was seen many times. This chain links TRBV3-1 with TRBJ2-5, with 10 bases matching TRBD2. CDR3 length: 15 residues. V was clipped by 6 bases and J by 1 base; unmatched bases: 5. Germline assignment: CDR1 LGHDT and CDR2 YNNKEL (reference sequence). DNA of the CDR3: TGTGCCAGCAGTCAGCGGGGGGGCCCCCAAGAGACCCAGTACTTC. Protein: CASSQRGGPQETQYF.

The V call is TRBV7-9, the J call TRBJ1-2; TRBD1 is a possible D gene (5 bases). The CDR3 covers 15 residues. V lost 3 bases and J lost 4, with 15 bases in between. The germline V gene has CDR1 SEHNR and CDR2 FQNEAQ (reference sequence). In DNA form, the CDR3 reads TGTGCCAGCAGCTTCCTTGGGGGAGATAGCTATGGCTACACCTTC. Its translation is CASSFLGGDSYGYTF. The full variable domain, its missing parts supplied by reference TRBV7-9 and TRBJ1-2, is DTGVSQNPRHKITKRGQNVTFRCDPISEHNRLYWYRQTLGQGPEFLTYFQNEAQLEKSRLLSDRFSAERPKGSFSTLEIQRTEQGDSAMYLCASSFLGGDSYGYTFGSGTRLTVV.

The chain employs TRBV12-5 and TRBJ2-5, with D unresolved. The CDR3 extends over 13 amino acids. V lost 6 bases and J 3 bases, leaving 11 bases between the germline ends. The germline gives CDR1 LGHNT, CDR2 FRNRAP. In nucleotides, the CDR3 is TGTGCTAGTGGCCGCTCTGGGGAAGAGACCCAGTACTTC. This encodes CASGRSGEETQYF.

Details on this clonotype: At one end the junction does not follow the germline gene, possibly because of a read error. The chain employs TRBV10-3 and TRBJ2-7; 9 nucleotides line up with TRBD1. This CDR3 region has 13 residues. Germline V gene data show CDR1 as ENHRY and CDR2 as SYGVKD. CDR3 nucleotides: TGTGCCATCAGTGGTCGGGACAGGGTTCTGGCCCTTTTC. Translated, it gives CAISGRDRVLALF.

The rearrangement uses TRBV12-3 or TRBV12-4 and TRBJ1-5; D might be TRBD1 (5 bases). The CDR3 covers 14 residues. V was cut by 8 bases and J by 6 bases, with 17 bases left in between. CDR3 in amino acids: CASSQTGVGQPQHF. The CDR3 DNA follows: TGTGCCAGCTCCCAAACGGGGGTTGGTCAGCCCCAGCATTTT.

V is TRBV30 and J is TRBJ2-2; D not certain. Deletions cut 2 bases from V and 6 bases from J, with 7 bases between. CDR1 is GTSNPN, CDR2 SVGIG, per germline (reference sequence). The CDR3 consists of 12 residues. The CDR3 sequence: CAWSTGSGELFF. CDR3 sequence (DNA): TGTGCCTGGAGTACCGGGTCCGGGGAGCTGTTTTTT.

The CDR3, as DNA: TGTGCCACCCTCAGGGGGGGCTCTACTGGGGCCAACGTCCTGACTTTC. This codes for CATLRGGSTGANVLTF. This chain joins TRBV7-2 and TRBJ2-6; TRBD1 or TRBD2 may be the D gene (7 bases each). Germline CDR1 and CDR2: SGHTA and FQGNSA. This CDR3 has 16 residues. The germline V and J ends were trimmed by 10 bases and 2 bases, with 18 bases remaining between them.

J is TRBJ2-1 and V is TRBV20-1; 7 positions agree with TRBD2. V lost 3 bases and J lost 7; bases outside the gene matches: 9. CDR1 is DFQATT, CDR2 SNEGSKA, per germline (reference sequence). CDR3 length: 14 amino acids. The DNA for the CDR3 is TGCAGTGCTAGTGTCGGACTAGTAGAGAATGAGCAGTTCTTC. It yields the protein CSASVGLVENEQFF.

The V gene is TRBV6-6, the J gene TRBJ2-7, with 8 bases fitting TRBD1. Germline V gene lookup returns CDR1 MNHNY and CDR2 SVGAGI (reference sequence). V lost 6 bases and J lost 6; bases outside the gene matches: 4. The CDR3 extends over 12 amino acids. For the CDR3, the DNA is TGTGCCAGCAGCCGTGGGACAGGCGAGCAGTACTTC. Its translation is CASSRGTGEQYF.

There are a few counts of this clonotype. The gene calls are TRBV7-9 and TRBJ2-7; D gene unclear. V lost 6 bases and J 7 bases, leaving 19 bases between the germline ends. This CDR3 spans 14 amino acids. Per the germline V gene, CDR1 is SEHNR and CDR2 is FQNEAQ (reference sequence). The CDR3 reads CASSGEKRMSEQYF. CDR3 coding DNA: TGTGCCAGCAGTGGGGAAAAAAGGATGAGTGAGCAGTACTTC.

The chain joins TRBV12-3 or TRBV12-4 to TRBJ1-1; possibly TRBD1 for D (5 bases). There are 12 residues in the CDR3. V lost 7 bases and J lost 10, with 16 bases in between. This chain's CDR3 is CASKIGVQGAFF. The CDR3 DNA is TGTGCCAGCAAAATAGGTGTTCAGGGAGCTTTCTTT.

This clonotype was counted only a few times. The rearrangement joins TRBV12-3 or TRBV12-4 to TRBJ1-1; D gene uncertain. V dropped 3 bases and J dropped 6 bases, with 8 bases sitting between them. The CDR3 sequence is 12 residues long. The CDR3 spells CASSFIRSEAFF. CDR3 sequence (DNA): TGTGCCAGCAGTTTCATTCGGTCTGAAGCTTTCTTT.

The table lists this clonotype with a few counts. CDR3 sequence: CASRPAGKVTDTQYF. CDR3 nucleotides: TGTGCCAGCAGACCGGCAGGCAAGGTCACAGATACGCAGTATTTT. This chain joins TRBV6-1 and TRBJ2-3; D uncertain. The V and J ends lost 6 bases and 2 bases respectively, with 15 bases between them. The germline V gene has CDR1 MNHNS and CDR2 SASEGT. The CDR3 totals 15 residues.

V and J are TRBV10-3 and TRBJ2-3, with TRBD2 identical over 8 bases. CDR1 ENHRY and CDR2 SYGVKD come from the germline V gene. V lost 9 bases to trimming and J lost 1 base; unmatched junction nucleotides: 3. The CDR3 spans 13 residues. CDR3 DNA: TGTGCCATGGGAGCGGGGGGCACAGATACGCAGTATTTT. Its translation is CAMGAGGTDTQYF.

This clonotype was picked up a small number of times. The J gene is TRBJ2-7, the V gene TRBV5-5; 10 nucleotides align to TRBD2. V lost 4 bases and J lost 3; bases outside the gene matches: 10. Germline values: CDR1 SGHKS, CDR2 YYEKEE (reference sequence). The CDR3 consists of 16 residues. CDR3 in DNA: TGTGCCAGCAGCCTCAGTAGCGGGGGGCATCTCTACGAGCAGTACTTC. Amino acids: CASSLSSGGHLYEQYF.

There are a few counts of this clonotype. The gene calls are TRBV20-1 and TRBJ2-1; D may be TRBD1 or TRBD2 (6 bases each). The germline V and J ends were trimmed by 3 bases and 1 base, with 10 bases remaining between them. The germline V gene has CDR1 DFQATT and CDR2 SNEGSKA (reference sequence). The CDR3 contains 14 residues. CDR3: CSASRGESYNEQFF. The CDR3 DNA is TGCAGTGCTAGTAGGGGGGAGTCCTACAATGAGCAGTTCTTC.

This clonotype has just a few counts. The chain's CDR3 is CSVVAGGVDTQYF. DNA for the CDR3: TGCAGCGTTGTAGCGGGGGGGGTAGATACGCAGTATTTT. The chain links TRBV29-1 to TRBJ2-3, with 11 bases aligning to TRBD2. The CDR3 contains 13 residues. Losses at the gene ends were 4 bases for V and 5 bases for J; bases not matched to a gene: 2. Germline assignment: CDR1 SQVTM and CDR2 ANQGSEA.

The chain combines TRBV5-1 with TRBJ2-1; the match to TRBD1 covers 7 bases. The J segment lost 5 bases and the V segment lost 0 bases, leaving 5 bases of the junction unmatched. CDR3 length equals 15 residues. The germline CDR1 and CDR2 sequences are SGHRS and YFSETQ. The CDR3 is CASSLGDRANNEQFF. In DNA, the CDR3 is TGCGCCAGCAGCTTGGGAGACAGGGCGAACAATGAGCAGTTCTTC. Complete variable domain (other parts from reference TRBV5-1 and TRBJ2-1): KAGVTQTPRYLIKTRGQQVTLSCSPISGHRSVSWYQQTPGQGLQFLFEYFSETQRNKGNFPGRFSGRQFSNSRSEMNVSTLELGDSALYLCASSLGDRANNEQFFGPGTRLTVL.

The chain is built from TRBV24-1 and TRBJ1-1; D is undetermined. The CDR3 runs 10 residues. The V end was cut by 9 bases, the J end by 2 bases, with 3 bases between. Germline values: CDR1 KGHDR, CDR2 SFDVKD. CDR3 nucleotides: TGTGCCACCCGAAACACTGAAGCTTTCTTT. Translating it yields CATRNTEAFF.

This clonotype was recorded a few times. This rearrangement joins TRBV7-6 to TRBJ2-3, with a possible D match to TRBD2 (5 bases). Germline loops: CDR1 SGHVS, CDR2 FNYEAQ. This CDR3 is built from 14 residues. Trimming removed 2 bases from V and 1 base from J, with 7 bases in between. The CDR3 DNA reads TGTGCCAGCAGCTTAAACGGGGGCACAGATACGCAGTATTTT. Translation: CASSLNGGTDTQYF.

In its sample, this clonotype was seen a few times. This chain connects TRBV9 to TRBJ2-5; 8 nucleotides line up with TRBD2. Per germline, CDR1 SGDLS and CDR2 YYNGEE. The CDR3 is made up of 14 amino acids. V dropped 3 bases and J dropped 5; count of bases not matched to a gene: 6. The CDR3 sequence: CASSASGGTETQYF. CDR3 coding DNA: TGTGCCAGCAGCGCGAGCGGGGGTACGGAGACCCAGTACTTC. Drawing the rest from reference TRBV9 and TRBJ2-5, the complete variable domain is DSGVTQTPKHLITATGQRVTLRCSPRSGDLSVYWYQQSLDQGLQFLIQYYNGEERAKGNILERFSAQQFPDLHSELNLSSLELGDSALYFCASSASGGTETQYFGPGTRLLVL.

This clonotype was observed a handful of times. The V gene is TRBV20-1, the J gene TRBJ2-5, with 12 bases that match TRBD2. The CDR3 loop spans 17 amino acids. With V trimmed by 1 base and J by 2 bases, 8 bases remained unmatched. Germline CDR1 reads DFQATT; CDR2 reads SNEGSKA (reference sequence). The CDR3 loop is CSARGGMTSGRQETQYF. The CDR3 DNA sequence: TGCAGTGCTAGAGGGGGTATGACTAGCGGGAGACAAGAGACCCAGTACTTC.

This sequence joins TRBV6-2 or TRBV6-3 and TRBJ2-3; the match to TRBD1 covers 8 bases. CDR1 and CDR2 from the germline V gene are MNHEY and SVGEGT. This CDR3 spans 14 amino acids. J lost 2 bases, V lost 5 bases, and 3 bases had no gene match. The CDR3 is CASSGQGPTDTQYF. DNA for the CDR3: TGTGCCAGCAGTGGACAGGGACCCACAGATACGCAGTATTTT.

In this sample, this clonotype turned up a few times. The chain is built from TRBV5-8 and TRBJ2-3; 7 bases line up with TRBD2. The junction had 8 bases not matched to a gene; V was cut back by 0 bases and J by 4 bases. Germline CDR1 reads SGHTS; CDR2 reads YDEGEE. The CDR3 runs to 16 residues. CDR3 region: CASSLGTGGRADTQYF. Written as DNA, the CDR3 is TGTGCCAGCAGCTTGGGAACGGGAGGACGGGCAGATACGCAGTATTTT.

The chain recombines TRBV28 with TRBJ2-7; D is uncertain. Between the trimmed V and J ends, which lost 6 bases and 2 bases, there was a span of 8 bases. The CDR3 length is 12 residues. CDR1 MDHEN and CDR2 SYDVKM come from the germline V gene. This CDR3 reads CASSRWAYEQYF. The CDR3 nucleotides read TGTGCCAGCAGCCGTTGGGCCTACGAGCAGTACTTC.